This is a list of T cell receptor beta chains from one sample in a study of T-cell reconstitution after alpha-beta-depleted transplantation in children. TCRdb passed the PCR reads through MiXCR, listing each CDR3 protein once. The data show just over 350,000 distinct CDR3 sequences, 13% seen once. Sequenced here: PBMCs, sampled from the stem cell graft. The receptors stem from a human donor who donated a stem cell graft to a child with Fanconi anemia. The CDR3 runs from the conserved cysteine through the conserved F or W. A D gene is named only where the DNA matches it firmly. Clone size is given for some rows only: seen once, a few or many times, or a class if the clone is expanded.

CDR3 protein | CDR3 DNA | clone size | D gene | CDR3 length | J gene | V gene
CSANLVVGYEQYF | TGCAGTGCTAACCTGGTGGTAGGCTACGAGCAGTACTTC | few | . | 13 | TRBJ2-7 | TRBV20-1
CASSISWGAENIQYF | TGTGCCAGCAGCATCAGTTGGGGGGCCGAAAACATTCAGTACTTC | many | . | 15 | TRBJ2-4 | TRBV7-8
CASSRRGSSGNTIYF | TGCGCCAGCAGCCGTCGGGGGAGCTCTGGAAACACCATATATTTT | . | . | 15 | TRBJ1-3 | TRBV5-1
CASSLQGVTNEKLFF | TGCGCCAGCAGCTTGCAGGGAGTTACTAATGAAAAACTGTTTTTT | few | . | 15 | TRBJ1-4 | TRBV5-1
CASTHSGTADTQYF | TGTGCCAGCACCCACAGCGGGACTGCCGATACGCAGTATTTT | . | TRBD2 | 14 | TRBJ2-3 | TRBV11-2
CASSRTGVGYTF | TGTGCCAGCAGCCGGACAGGGGTCGGCTACACCTTC | few | TRBD1 | 12 | TRBJ1-2 | TRBV12-3/TRBV12-4
CASSLASLATNEKLFF | TGCGCCAGCAGCCTGGCCTCCTTGGCAACTAATGAAAAACTGTTTTTT | . | . | 16 | TRBJ1-4 | TRBV4-1
CASSFSGEQYF | TGTGCCAGCAGCTTTAGCGGCGAGCAGTACTTC | many | . | 11 | TRBJ2-7 | TRBV11-2
CASSFYGQSAGYTF | TGTGCCAGCAGTTTTTATGGACAGTCAGCTGGCTACACCTTC | . | . | 14 | TRBJ1-2 | TRBV12-3/TRBV12-4
CASSRLAGGPNEQFF | TGTGCCAGCAGCAGACTAGCGGGGGGGCCCAATGAGCAGTTCTTC | few | TRBD2 | 15 | TRBJ2-1 | TRBV25-1
CASSPAGTLNSPLHF | TGCGCCAGCAGTCCAGCAGGGACCCTAAATTCACCCCTCCACTTT | many | . | 15 | TRBJ1-6 | TRBV5-1
CASSLVVGSGANVLTF | TGTGCCAGCAGCTTAGTAGTGGGGTCTGGGGCCAACGTCCTGACTTTC | few | . | 16 | TRBJ2-6 | TRBV7-2
CASSLYQLAGTDTQYF | TGTGCCAGCAGTTTATATCAACTAGCGGGTACAGATACGCAGTATTTT | few | TRBD2 | 16 | TRBJ2-3 | TRBV28
CASSLSGGADYEQYF | TGTGCCAGCAGCTTATCCGGCGGGGCCGACTACGAGCAGTACTTC | few | . | 15 | TRBJ2-7 | TRBV7-6
CSVEPGMQRETQYF | TGCAGCGTTGAGCCGGGGATGCAGCGCGAGACCCAGTACTTC | . | . | 14 | TRBJ2-5 | TRBV29-1
CASVTSGANVLTF | TGTGCCAGCGTCACCTCTGGGGCCAACGTCCTGACTTTC | many | . | 13 | TRBJ2-6 | TRBV5-6
CASSYSGQGKSNSPLHF | TGTGCCAGCAGTTACTCGGGACAGGGGAAGAGTAATTCACCCCTCCACTTT | . | TRBD1 | 17 | TRBJ1-6 | TRBV6-5
CASSQVRAGSQETQYF | TGCGCCAGCAGCCAAGTAAGGGCAGGCTCACAAGAGACCCAGTACTTC | many | . | 16 | TRBJ2-5 | TRBV4-3
CSGIDPGSLKAFF | TGCAGCGGAATCGATCCAGGGTCTCTGAAAGCTTTCTTT | many | . | 13 | TRBJ1-1 | TRBV29-1
CSALPDSYQPQHF | TGCAGTGCCCTCCCGGATTCTTATCAGCCCCAGCATTTT | few | . | 13 | TRBJ1-5 | TRBV20-1
CASSQDRGRDQETQYF | TGTGCCAGCAGCCAAGATCGGGGACGCGACCAAGAGACCCAGTACTTC | few | . | 16 | TRBJ2-5 | TRBV4-2
CASSPGLNTNEQFF | TGTGCCAGCAGCCCGGGACTGAATACCAATGAGCAGTTCTTC | many | . | 14 | TRBJ2-1 | TRBV7-2
CASSPKHIIHF | TGTGCCAGCAGTCCGAAACACATAATCCACTTC | . | . | 11 | TRBJ1-2 | TRBV28
CASSSGLVSETQYF | TGTGCCAGCAGCTCGGGACTAGTGAGTGAGACCCAGTACTTC | many | TRBD2 | 14 | TRBJ2-5 | TRBV7-6
CASSLSRPPRNEQFF | TGTGCCAGCAGTTTATCGAGGCCCCCTCGGAATGAGCAGTTCTTC | few | . | 15 | TRBJ2-1 | TRBV27
CASSPSTHNEQFF | TGTGCCAGCAGCCCGAGCACCCACAATGAGCAGTTCTTC | . | . | 13 | TRBJ2-1 | TRBV3-1
CASSLVEGNIQYF | TGTGCCAGCAGCCTCGTGGAGGGGAACATTCAGTACTTC | . | . | 13 | TRBJ2-4 | TRBV7-2
CASSFTGVGEQFF | TGTGCCAGCAGCTTTACAGGGGTGGGCGAGCAGTTCTTC | few | TRBD1 | 13 | TRBJ2-1 | TRBV7-8
CASSVRLASSYEQYF | TGTGCCAGCAGCGTAAGACTAGCCTCCTCCTACGAGCAGTACTTC | few | TRBD2 | 15 | TRBJ2-7 | TRBV13
CASSYAGVYTEAFF | TGTGCCAGCAGTTATGCAGGGGTGTACACTGAAGCTTTCTTT | . | . | 14 | TRBJ1-1 | TRBV6-5
CASSLSPYYGYTF | TGTGCCAGCAGTTTATCGCCCTACTATGGCTACACCTTC | . | . | 13 | TRBJ1-2 | TRBV27
CASSYQGGGRETQYF | TGTGCCAGCAGTTACCAGGGCGGGGGGCGAGAGACCCAGTACTTC | . | TRBD2 | 15 | TRBJ2-5 | TRBV6-5
CSVAHTNTGELFF | TGCAGCGTTGCCCACACGAACACCGGGGAGCTGTTTTTT | many | . | 13 | TRBJ2-2 | TRBV29-1
CAISDKGQGTINEQFF | TGTGCCATCAGTGATAAGGGGCAGGGTACTATCAATGAGCAGTTCTTC | few | . | 16 | TRBJ2-1 | TRBV10-3
CASSHFGQDADTQYF | TGTGCCAGCAGCCACTTCGGACAGGATGCCGATACGCAGTATTTT | . | TRBD1 | 15 | TRBJ2-3 | TRBV3-1
CASSLVLESASTDTQYF | TGCGCCAGCAGCTTGGTGCTCGAGAGCGCTAGCACAGATACGCAGTATTTT | many | . | 17 | TRBJ2-3 | TRBV5-1
CASSGIQGANEQFF | TGTGCCAGCAGCGGTATTCAGGGGGCAAATGAGCAGTTCTTC | few | TRBD1 | 14 | TRBJ2-1 | TRBV9
CSARQASYGYTF | TGCAGTGCCCGACAGGCCTCCTATGGCTACACCTTC | few | . | 12 | TRBJ1-2 | TRBV20-1
CSVDRAQDEQFF | TGCAGCGTTGACAGGGCTCAGGATGAGCAGTTCTTC | . | . | 12 | TRBJ2-1 | TRBV29-1
CASRPRENSPLHF | TGTGCCAGCAGGCCTCGGGAGAATTCACCCCTCCACTTT | . | . | 13 | TRBJ1-6 | TRBV28
CASSSGWETQYF | TGCGCCAGCAGCTCCGGTTGGGAGACCCAGTACTTC | many | . | 12 | TRBJ2-5 | TRBV5-1
CSVDRGRSAFF | TGCAGCGTTGACAGGGGGCGATCGGCTTTCTTT | . | TRBD1 | 11 | TRBJ1-1 | TRBV29-1
CASSENPSTEAFF | TGCGCCAGCAGTGAGAACCCGAGCACTGAAGCTTTCTTT | . | . | 13 | TRBJ1-1 | TRBV10-1
CASSDGRGNQPQHF | TGTGCCAGCAGTGATGGACGAGGAAATCAGCCCCAGCATTTT | many | . | 14 | TRBJ1-5 | TRBV25-1
CSVGAGVTEKLFF | TGCAGCGTTGGGGCAGGAGTTACTGAAAAACTGTTTTTT | few | . | 13 | TRBJ1-4 | TRBV29-1
CASSPPSNRDYGYTF | TGTGCCAGCTCACCCCCCTCAAACAGGGATTATGGCTACACCTTC | few | . | 15 | TRBJ1-2 | TRBV18
CASSPASQGYGELFF | TGTGCCAGCAGCCCAGCATCACAGGGGTACGGGGAGCTGTTTTTT | . | TRBD1 | 15 | TRBJ2-2 | TRBV7-6
CASSLGAEGYTF | TGTGCCAGCAGTTTAGGGGCGGAGGGCTACACCTTC | few | . | 12 | TRBJ1-2 | TRBV6-2/TRBV6-3
CASSYLGQGGGYTF | TGTGCCAGCAGTTATTTAGGACAGGGAGGAGGCTACACCTTC | many | TRBD1 | 14 | TRBJ1-2 | TRBV6-5
CASSLVRENEQYF | TGTGCCAGCAGCTTAGTCAGGGAAAACGAGCAGTACTTC | . | . | 13 | TRBJ2-7 | TRBV7-2
CAIQGASYNEQFF | TGTGCCATACAGGGGGCTTCCTACAATGAGCAGTTCTTC | few | TRBD1 | 13 | TRBJ2-1 | TRBV25-1
CASSLWQGNTEAFF | TGTGCCAGCAGTTTATGGCAGGGGAACACTGAAGCTTTCTTT | many | . | 14 | TRBJ1-1 | TRBV12-3/TRBV12-4
CASSQLAGDTDTQYF | TGTGCCAGCAGCCAACTAGCGGGGGACACAGATACGCAGTATTTT | many | TRBD2 | 15 | TRBJ2-3 | TRBV7-2